This TCR beta chain was sequenced during a study of blood T cell repertoires in COVID-19. Method: immunoSEQ multiplex PCR; TCRdb's copy keeps in-frame clones and lacks some. Of approximately 170,000 clones in the sample, about 86% were seen once. Germline loops: CDR1 SGDLS, CDR2 YYNGEE. The CDR3 runs 14 residues. The V end lost 0 bases, the J end lost 8 bases, and 14 bases lay between the germline ends. The gene calls are TRBV9 and TRBJ1-1; D not certain. Sample: peripheral blood. This TCR was sampled from a woman aged 70 to 79 with acute or convalescent COVID-19. The CDR3 region has the DNA TGTGCCAGCAGCGTAGGGGCAGTGGGCCCCGAAGCTTTCTTT. Its protein product is CASSVGAVGPEAFF.